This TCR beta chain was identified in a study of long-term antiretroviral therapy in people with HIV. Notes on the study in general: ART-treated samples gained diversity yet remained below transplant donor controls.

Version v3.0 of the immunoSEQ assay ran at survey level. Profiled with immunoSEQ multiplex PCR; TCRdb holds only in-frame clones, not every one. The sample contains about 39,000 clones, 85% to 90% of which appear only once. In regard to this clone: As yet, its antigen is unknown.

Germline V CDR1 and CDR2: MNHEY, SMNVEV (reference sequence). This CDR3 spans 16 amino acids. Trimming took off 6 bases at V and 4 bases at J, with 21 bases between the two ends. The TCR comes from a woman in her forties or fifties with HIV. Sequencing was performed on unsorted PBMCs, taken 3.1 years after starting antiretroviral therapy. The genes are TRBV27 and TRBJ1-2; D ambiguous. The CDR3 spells CASRPAGILNIYGYTF. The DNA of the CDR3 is TGTGCCAGCAGACCAGCGGGGATCCTAAACATCTATGGCTACACCTTC.